This TCR beta chain derives from a study of beta chain features in type 1 diabetes. Study details: Patients looked much like healthy donors when it came to age, gender and cell yields.

A word on this clone: The antigen remains undetermined.

The CDR3 consists of 15 residues. Germline-derived CDR1 and CDR2 are MNHEY and SMNVEV (reference sequence). V lost 6 bases and J 0 bases, leaving 12 bases between the germline ends. The whole isolated RNA underwent reverse transcription, so sequencing captured expressed TCRB transcripts. Measured with immunoSEQ multiplex PCR; TCRdb has only the in-frame clones, and not every one. The table has roughly 40,000 clones, around 60% seen once; the top ten hold around 2%. Broader study findings: Small HLA sub-analyses could not settle whether HLA shapes TCRB rearrangement. Insertions at VDJ junctions were less frequent in type 1 diabetes patients. These patients also deleted more nucleotides at the same junctions. Relative to healthy donors, patients appeared to have naive, central memory and Treg TCRB repertoires that were more similar.

The genes are TRBV27 and TRBJ2-1, with TRBD2 as a possible D gene (5 bases). Material: Tregs from blood. The sequence was collected from a woman aged 30 to 39 in good health. The CDR3 bases are TGTGCCAGCAGGAACCTAGCTGCCTCCTACAATGAGCAGTTCTTC. Translated: CASRNLAASYNEQFF.